Presented here are 13 T cell receptor beta chains from one specimen sequenced in a study of beta chain features in type 1 diabetes. cDNA synthesis used the whole RNA isolate, giving expressed TCRB sequences. Produced via immunoSEQ multiplex PCR; TCRdb's table is partial and in-frame only. The sample yields 300,000 to 450,000 clones, roughly 12% seen once. Sequenced: naive CD4+ T cells from blood. These receptor sequences come from a man in his late teens or twenties in good health.

The V and J genes are TRBV6-5 and TRBJ2-4, with D possibly TRBD1 on 6 matching bases. Germline V CDR1 and CDR2: MNHEY, SVGAGI. This CDR3 comprises 14 residues. V lost 2 bases to trimming and J lost 7 bases, with 12 bases between them. This CDR3 reads CASSYTPQGNIQYF. The CDR3 bases are TGTGCCAGCAGTTACACCCCACAGGGCAACATTCAGTACTTC.

CDR3 nucleotide sequence: TGTGCCAGCAGTCATCAGGGGTACACCTTC. The encoded protein is CASSHQGYTF. This rearrangement joins TRBV7-9 to TRBJ1-2, with a weak D call TRBD1 (6 bases). V was clipped by 6 bases and J by 11 bases, with 10 bases between them. The germline V gene has CDR1 SEHNR and CDR2 FQNEAQ (reference sequence). The CDR3 runs 10 residues.

The rearrangement uses TRBV18 and TRBJ2-5; D is possibly TRBD1 (5 bases). Gene TRBJ2-7 matches the end of the DNA better, so the J call may be wrong. The CDR3 runs 13 residues. Looked up from germline, CDR1 is KGHSH and CDR2 is LQKENI. The CDR3 DNA reads as TGTGCCAGCTCACCAACAGGATCCTACGAGCAGTACTTC. Translating it yields CASSPTGSYEQYF.

This clone was counted a few times. The chain is built from TRBV18 and TRBJ1-2; D is possibly TRBD1 (5 bases). The V and J ends lost 3 bases and 8 bases respectively, with 13 bases between them. This CDR3 has 13 amino acids. From germline, CDR1 is KGHSH and CDR2 LQKENI. CDR3 amino acids: CASSPLAQAGYTF. In DNA, the CDR3 is TGTGCCAGCTCACCGCTCGCACAGGCGGGCTACACCTTC.

CDR3 region: CASSYKTAERLTDTQYF. In nucleotides, the CDR3 is TGTGCCAGCAGCTATAAGACAGCTGAACGACTCACAGATACGCAGTATTTT. The J gene is TRBJ2-3, the V gene TRBV9; tentative D call: TRBD1 (5 bases). The germline V gene encodes CDR1 SGDLS and CDR2 YYNGEE. The V gene lost 4 bases and the J gene lost 2 bases, with 20 bases spanning the gap. This CDR3 spans 17 amino acids.

This clone was recorded a few times. The chain has TRBV4-3 and TRBJ2-7; D unclear. The CDR3 runs 14 residues. With 4 bases removed from V and 4 bases from J, the gap between germline ends came to 14 bases. CDR1 and CDR2 (germline): LGHNA, YSLEER. The CDR3 coding sequence is TGCGCCAGCAGCCTCCGCACCGAGGAGTACGAGCAGTACTTC. Translated: CASSLRTEEYEQYF.

In nucleotides, the CDR3 is TGTGCCAGCAGTTACTCTCCCAGGGGCCCCTACGAGCAGTACTTC. Its translation is CASSYSPRGPYEQYF. V gene TRBV6-5 combines with J gene TRBJ2-7, with D tentatively TRBD1 (6 bases). The CDR3 is 15 residues long. V gave up 0 bases and J gave up 2 bases, with 11 bases separating them. Looked up from germline, CDR1 is MNHEY and CDR2 is SVGAGI.

This clone was seen a handful of times. CDR3 sequence (DNA): TGTGCCAGCAGCTCGGGGGACGACAGGGCGACAGATACGCAGTATTTT. Protein sequence: CASSSGDDRATDTQYF. V gene TRBV7-3 combines with J gene TRBJ2-3, with a tentative D call TRBD1 (7 bases). V was shortened by 4 bases and J by 3 bases, with 17 bases between the two germline ends. The CDR3 has 16 residues. Germline CDR1 is SGHTA and CDR2 is FQGTGA. The full variable domain, completed using reference TRBV7-3 and TRBJ2-3, is GAGVSQTPSNKVTEKGKYVELRCDPISGHTALYWYRQSLGQGPEFLIYFQGTGAADDSGLPNDRFFAVRPEGSVSTLKIQRTERGDSAVYLCASSSGDDRATDTQYFGPGTRLTVL.

The rearrangement links TRBV2 to TRBJ2-4; D may be TRBD1 (6 bases). V was cut by 3 bases and J by 8 bases, with 20 bases left in between. In germline, CDR1 is SNHLY, CDR2 FYNNEI. This CDR3 is built from 16 residues. CDR3 coding DNA: TGTGCCAGCAGTGACTATGGCCAGGGGCCGCGAGACATTCAGTACTTC. Protein sequence: CASSDYGQGPRDIQYF. The full variable domain, in which reference TRBV2 and TRBJ2-4 provide the parts outside the CDR3, is EPEVTQTPSHQVTQMGQEVILRCVPISNHLYFYWYRQILGQKVEFLVSFYNNEISEKSEIFDDQFSVERPDGSNFTLKIRSTKLEDSAMYFCASSDYGQGPRDIQYFGAGTRLSVL.

The chain recombines TRBV18 with TRBJ2-7, with a weak D call TRBD1 (6 bases). The CDR3 is 15 residues long. V was cut by 3 bases and J by 1 base, with 13 bases left in between. Per germline, CDR1 KGHSH and CDR2 LQKENI. The CDR3 reads CASSPNRVQSYEQYF. CDR3 nucleotide sequence: TGTGCCAGCTCACCTAACAGGGTTCAGTCCTACGAGCAGTACTTC.

The chain has TRBV30 and TRBJ2-7; 8 bases are shared with TRBD1. Germline trimming cut 2 bases from V and 2 bases from J; bases unmatched to any gene: 8. The V gene's germline CDR1 is GTSNPN and CDR2 SVGIG (reference sequence). This CDR3 spans 15 amino acids. CDR3 amino acids: CAWSPGQGGAYEQYF. The CDR3 DNA is TGTGCCTGGAGTCCAGGACAGGGTGGCGCCTACGAGCAGTACTTC.

A few counts support this clone. The V gene is TRBV7-6, the J gene TRBJ2-6, with TRBD2 matching over 16 bases. V shed 4 bases and J 1 base; nucleotides not matched to a gene: 4. Germline V gene sequence: CDR1 SGHVS, CDR2 FNYEAQ. This CDR3 is 19 amino acids long. In DNA, the CDR3 is TGTGCCAGCAGCTCGGGACTAGCGGGGGGGAGGTCTGGGGCCAACGTCCTGACTTTC. This codes for CASSSGLAGGRSGANVLTF.

V and J are TRBV29-1 and TRBJ2-2; no firm D call. Germline CDR1 reads SQVTM; CDR2 reads ANQGSEA. V lost 7 bases to trimming and J lost 3 bases, with 6 bases between them. This CDR3 is 11 amino acids long. In DNA, the CDR3 is TGCAGCGCCCATGACACCGGGGAGCTGTTTTTT. It encodes CSAHDTGELFF.